This TCR beta chain was captured in a study of blood T cell repertoires in COVID-19. Across the study: Material from acute and convalescent COVID-19 was sourced from the United States, Italy and Spain. PBMCs, B-cell-depleted T cells, or T cells provided the cDNA or gDNA that made up the material.

From germline, CDR1 is SGHRS and CDR2 YFSETQ. V was clipped by 6 bases and J by 11 bases; unmatched bases: 12. The length of the CDR3 is 15 residues. The assay was immunoSEQ multiplex PCR, and TCRdb's table has in-frame clones only and misses some. The sample has 240,000 or so clones, 80% to 85% seen once; the top ten hold 3.4%. J is TRBJ2-1 and V is TRBV5-1; 12 bases align to TRBD2. The specimen was peripheral blood. The origin of this receptor is a woman between 18 and 29 years old with acute or convalescent COVID-19. The CDR3 is CASNRASGRDAQQFF. CDR3 in DNA: TGCGCCAGCAATCGGGCTAGCGGGAGGGACGCCCAGCAGTTCTTC.